These 21 T cell receptor beta chains share one sample of origin, sequenced in a study of beta chain features in type 1 diabetes. Study-wide findings and caveats: There was a moderate but significant shortening of TCRB CDR3s in all four CD4+ subsets of Type 1 diabetes patients.

These receptors lack a known antigen. TCRB transcripts that were expressed got sequenced, as all of the isolated RNA had been reverse transcribed. The protocol was immunoSEQ multiplex PCR, while the TCRdb copy is restricted to in-frame clones and leaves out a portion. This table holds around 260,000 clones, over 20% found once. The sequenced material came from naive CD4+ T cells from blood. The origin of the receptors is a middle-aged woman with type 1 diabetes.

V and J are TRBV5-1 and TRBJ1-5, with 7 bases matching TRBD1. V gave up 1 base and J gave up 6 bases; unmatched junction bases: 4. The CDR3 is 14 amino acids. Germline CDR1 SGHRS, CDR2 YFSETQ. CDR3 sequence reads: CASSLTGAGQPQHF. As DNA, the CDR3 is TGCGCCAGCAGCTTGACAGGGGCAGGTCAGCCCCAGCATTTT.

The genes are TRBV7-9 and TRBJ2-7, with a tentative D call TRBD1 (5 bases). Germline-derived CDR1 and CDR2 are SEHNR and FQNEAQ (reference sequence). This CDR3 has 16 amino acids. The ends were cut back, 5 bases at V and 4 bases at J, with 21 bases in the middle. CDR3 in amino acids: CASSPLGARARYEQYF. CDR3 nucleotide sequence: TGTGCCAGCAGCCCCCTAGGGGCTAGAGCCCGGTACGAGCAGTACTTC.

The chain is built from TRBV25-1 and TRBJ1-1; 10 nucleotides match TRBD1. V lost 5 bases, J lost 6 bases, and 3 bases stayed unmatched. From germline, CDR1 is MGHDK and CDR2 SYGVNS. This CDR3 is built from 13 residues. The CDR3, as DNA: TGTGCCAGCAGTAGGGACAGGGGAGCTGAAGCTTTCTTT. Amino acids: CASSRDRGAEAFF. Complete variable domain (other parts from reference TRBV25-1 and TRBJ1-1): EADIYQTPRYLVIGTGKKITLECSQTMGHDKMYWYQQDPGMELHLIHYSYGVNSTEKGDLSSESTVSRIRTEHFPLTLESARPSHTSQYLCASSRDRGAEAFFGQGTRLTVV.

V gene TRBV30 combines with J gene TRBJ1-2, with no clear D. V gave up 1 base and J gave up 7 bases, with 10 bases separating them. Germline-derived CDR1 and CDR2 are GTSNPN and SVGIG (reference sequence). The CDR3 is made up of 12 amino acids. CDR3 sequence (DNA): TGTGCCTGGAGTGAATCGTCGGGTGGCTACACCTTC. The encoded protein is CAWSESSGGYTF.

This clone showed up just a few times. The rearrangement uses TRBV9 and TRBJ2-5; possible D gene TRBD1, 5 bases. Trimming took off 0 bases at V and 7 bases at J, with 13 bases between the two ends. Per the germline V gene, CDR1 is SGDLS and CDR2 is YYNGEE. The CDR3 has 14 residues. The chain's CDR3 is CASSVAGREGTQYF. The CDR3 nucleotides are TGTGCCAGCAGCGTAGCCGGCAGGGAAGGGACCCAGTACTTC. Together with reference TRBV9 and TRBJ2-5, the CDR3 gives the full variable domain: DSGVTQTPKHLITATGQRVTLRCSPRSGDLSVYWYQQSLDQGLQFLIQYYNGEERAKGNILERFSAQQFPDLHSELNLSSLELGDSALYFCASSVAGREGTQYFGPGTRLLVL.

CDR3 protein: CSVEMSRGGPADTQYF. For the CDR3, the DNA is TGCAGCGTTGAGATGAGTCGGGGGGGCCCTGCAGATACGCAGTATTTT. The rearrangement uses TRBV29-1 and TRBJ2-3, with TRBD2 matching over 8 bases. J was trimmed by 4 bases and V by 3 bases; bases with no gene match: 12. Germline loops: CDR1 SQVTM, CDR2 ANQGSEA. This CDR3 has 16 residues.

The genes are TRBV6-5 and TRBJ2-5, with a weak D call TRBD1 (5 bases). V was trimmed by 6 bases and J by 2 bases, leaving 10 bases between them. The CDR3 has 13 amino acids. Germline CDR1 MNHEY, CDR2 SVGAGI. Here the CDR3 DNA reads TGTGCCAGCAGCCGACAGATGCAAGAGACCCAGTACTTC. Amino acid sequence: CASSRQMQETQYF.

V is TRBV30 and J is TRBJ2-2; 7 nucleotides align to TRBD2. J gave up 4 bases and V 0 bases, and 8 bases lay outside the gene matches. The CDR3 has 16 amino acids. CDR1 and CDR2 from the germline V gene are GTSNPN and SVGIG (reference sequence). The CDR3 sequence is CAWSVPGSGFTGELFF. In DNA, the CDR3 is TGTGCCTGGAGTGTACCGGGTAGCGGGTTCACCGGGGAGCTGTTTTTT.

This clone was detected only a few times. The chain couples TRBV9 to TRBJ2-5, with unresolved D. The V end lost 0 bases, the J end lost 2 bases, and 5 bases lay between the germline ends. This CDR3 has 13 residues. In germline, CDR1 is SGDLS, CDR2 YYNGEE. The CDR3 spells CASSVGLQETQYF. The CDR3 DNA follows: TGTGCCAGCAGCGTAGGACTTCAAGAGACCCAGTACTTC.

The chain is built from TRBV30 and TRBJ1-1; 8 bases are a match to TRBD1. V was pared by 6 bases and J by 2 bases, with 5 bases of the junction left unmatched. This CDR3 contains 13 residues. CDR1 and CDR2 from the germline V gene are GTSNPN and SVGIG (reference sequence). DNA for the CDR3: TGTGCCTGCCCGGACAGGGTAAACACTGAAGCTTTCTTT. This encodes CACPDRVNTEAFF.

This clone occurred a few times. The rearrangement links TRBV7-2 to TRBJ2-5; 9 bases map to TRBD1. The germline gives CDR1 SGHTA, CDR2 FQGNSA. The V gene end was trimmed by 5 bases and the J gene end by 3 bases; junction bases not matched to a gene: 1. This CDR3 spans 13 amino acids. The DNA for the CDR3 is TGTGCCAGCAGCCGGGACAGGGAAGAGACCCAGTACTTC. Protein product: CASSRDREETQYF.

The V gene is TRBV9, the J gene TRBJ2-3, with 12 bases fitting TRBD2. Germline V gene data show CDR1 as SGDLS and CDR2 as YYNGEE. This CDR3 has 16 amino acids. The J segment lost 5 bases and the V segment lost 5 bases, leaving 9 bases of the junction unmatched. CDR3 amino acids: CASSAGTSGWEDTQYF. CDR3 nucleotides: TGTGCCAGCAGTGCCGGGACTAGCGGGTGGGAAGATACGCAGTATTTT. The full variable domain, rest sourced from reference TRBV9 and TRBJ2-3, is DSGVTQTPKHLITATGQRVTLRCSPRSGDLSVYWYQQSLDQGLQFLIQYYNGEERAKGNILERFSAQQFPDLHSELNLSSLELGDSALYFCASSAGTSGWEDTQYFGPGTRLTVL.

This chain uses TRBV27 with TRBJ2-7; 10 nucleotides agree with TRBD2. The CDR3 is made up of 15 amino acids. CDR1 MNHEY and CDR2 SMNVEV come from the germline V gene (reference sequence). Trimming cost V 6 bases and J 6 bases; bases outside gene matches: 11. The CDR3: CASSPQREGLTEQYF. The CDR3 nucleotides are TGTGCCAGCAGCCCCCAGCGGGAGGGCCTGACCGAGCAGTACTTC.

The rearrangement uses TRBV7-9 and TRBJ1-1; 7 bases line up with TRBD1. J was trimmed by 1 base and V by 4 bases; bases with no gene match: 3. This CDR3 region has 14 residues. Germline loops: CDR1 SEHNR, CDR2 FQNEAQ (reference sequence). This CDR3 is CASSWGQTNTEAFF. In DNA, the CDR3 is TGTGCCAGCAGCTGGGGACAGACGAACACTGAAGCTTTCTTT.

This clone was detected a few times. The CDR3 DNA follows: TGTGCCTGGACTGATAATGTCGGGCAGCCCCAGCATTTT. This encodes CAWTDNVGQPQHF. The chain couples TRBV30 to TRBJ1-5; D is ambiguous. The CDR3 loop spans 13 amino acids. V dropped 4 bases and J dropped 7 bases, with 14 bases sitting between them. Germline V gene sequence: CDR1 GTSNPN, CDR2 SVGIG (reference sequence).

A few counts support this clone. This chain links TRBV7-3 with TRBJ1-2, with no clear D. The CDR3 length is 15 residues. Trimming took off 1 base at V and 2 bases at J, with 11 bases between the two ends. Germline V lookup: CDR1 SGHTA, CDR2 FQGTGA. The CDR3: CASSLKKAGNYGYTF. CDR3 bases: TGTGCCAGCAGCTTAAAAAAAGCGGGGAACTATGGCTACACCTTC.

Only a few counts were recorded for this clone. The chain carries TRBV30 and TRBJ1-4; TRBD1 matches 7 bases. This CDR3 is built from 15 residues. V lost 3 bases, J lost 4 bases, and 8 bases stayed unmatched. Germline CDR1 is GTSNPN and CDR2 is SVGIG (reference sequence). Written as DNA, the CDR3 is TGTGCCTGGAGGGGAAGACAGGGCCTTAATGAAAAACTGTTTTTT. Residues: CAWRGRQGLNEKLFF.

In its sample, this clone was seen a few times. This chain uses TRBV5-6 with TRBJ2-1; D unresolved. The CDR3 runs 13 residues. The germline CDR1 and CDR2 sequences are SGHDT and YYEEEE. V lost 1 base to trimming and J lost 3 bases, with 5 bases between them. CDR3: CASSLYFYNEQFF. The CDR3 DNA reads TGTGCCAGCAGCTTGTACTTCTACAATGAGCAGTTCTTC. Using reference TRBV5-6 and TRBJ2-1 for the parts outside the CDR3, the full variable domain is DAGVTQSPTHLIKTRGQQVTLRCSPKSGHDTVSWYQQALGQGPQFIFQYYEEEERQRGNFPDRFSGHQFPNYSSELNVNALLLGDSALYLCASSLYFYNEQFFGPGTRLTVL.

V gene TRBV5-1 combines with J gene TRBJ2-5; D is unclear. The CDR3 loop spans 15 amino acids. Germline V gene lookup returns CDR1 SGHRS and CDR2 YFSETQ. Trimming stripped 0 bases from V and 4 bases from J, with 13 bases between. The CDR3 sequence is CASSLELGVGETQYF. The CDR3 DNA sequence: TGCGCCAGCAGCTTGGAATTAGGAGTTGGAGAGACCCAGTACTTC. Full variable domain (missing parts from reference TRBV5-1 and TRBJ2-5): KAGVTQTPRYLIKTRGQQVTLSCSPISGHRSVSWYQQTPGQGLQFLFEYFSETQRNKGNFPGRFSGRQFSNSRSEMNVSTLELGDSALYLCASSLELGVGETQYFGPGTRLLVL.

This clone came up a few times. The chain uses TRBV7-9 and TRBJ2-7; the match to TRBD1 covers 8 bases. The CDR3 length is 12 residues. Trimming cost V 4 bases and J 6 bases; bases outside gene matches: 2. CDR1 is SEHNR and CDR2 is FQNEAQ in the germline V gene (reference sequence). The CDR3 is CASSSQGAEQYF. The DNA for the CDR3 is TGTGCCAGCAGCTCGCAGGGGGCCGAGCAGTACTTC.

This clone was found a few times. V and J are TRBV9 and TRBJ1-2, with TRBD1 identical over 8 bases. CDR1 SGDLS and CDR2 YYNGEE come from the germline V gene. V lost 0 bases and J lost 3; bases outside the gene matches: 4. The CDR3 extends over 15 amino acids. In nucleotides, the CDR3 is TGTGCCAGCAGCGTAGGTCCAGGGGGCGACTATGGCTACACCTTC. Translating it yields CASSVGPGGDYGYTF.